This T cell receptor (beta chain) was profiled in a study of T cells in Graves' hyperthyroidism and ophthalmopathy. Findings and limits, study-wide: In the blood, most expanded thyroid clonotypes above 0.001 appeared as well. Ophthalmopathy was distinguished from stable hyperthyroidism by 13 V-J signatures.

The source material, RNA transcripts, was used to amplify TCR beta CDR3 regions. The TCR CDR3 first-round RT-PCR relied on the HTBI primer set. TCRdb itself ran the multiplex PCR reads through MiXCR, one entry per CDR3 protein. The data hold 650,000 to 850,000 distinct CDR3 sequences, with over 15% observed a single time. This clonotype came up many times. Its antigen is undetermined. Germline CDR1 is SGHVS and CDR2 is FQNEAQ. This CDR3 region has 13 residues. Trimming left V 4 bases short and J 5 bases short, with 11 bases between. This sample holds PBMCs from roughly 10 ml fresh peripheral blood. Sequenced: blood. This sequence originates from a woman in her 50s with Graves' hyperthyroidism that later progressed to Graves' ophthalmopathy. The V call is TRBV7-8, the J call TRBJ2-5; weak D call: TRBD1 (6 bases). The CDR3 sequence is CASSSGDPETQYF. The CDR3 nucleotides read TGTGCCAGCAGCTCAGGGGATCCGGAGACCCAGTACTTC.